The clone carrying this TCR beta chain was seen a few times. The source of the sample is a study of type 1 regulatory T cells. About the research overall: T-allo10 is a Tr1-enriched, alloantigen-specific CD4 T cell product made in vitro.

TCRdb reprocessed the reads with MiXCR, giving one entry per CDR3 protein. The sample includes 80,000 to 100,000 distinct CDR3 sequences, 30% to 35% of them seen just once. This CDR3 has 13 residues. V was pared by 5 bases and J by 4 bases, with 11 bases between. Looked up from germline, CDR1 is SQVTM and CDR2 is ANQGSEA. The sample comprised CD4+ T cells, either the whole sample or a sorted fraction (not recorded which). The source is a human donor in good health. The rearrangement joins TRBV29-1 to TRBJ2-2; tentatively, D is TRBD1 or TRBD2 (5 bases each). The CDR3 sequence is CSVLRGATGELFF. Written as DNA, the CDR3 is TGCAGCGTTTTAAGGGGAGCCACCGGGGAGCTGTTTTTT.